This T cell receptor beta chain was retrieved from a study of cytomegalovirus exposure and HLA in healthy donors. The PCR used 60 Vbeta and 13 Jbeta primers. Profiled with immunoSEQ multiplex PCR; TCRdb holds only in-frame clones, not every one. Its table lists around 140,000 clones. The study, taken as a whole, reports: Per published reports, the classifier diagnosed cytomegalovirus status with high specificity and sensitivity. There were some V segments, including TRBV6-2 and TRBV6-3, excluded as indistinguishable. A later analysis by the authors found several of the most significant clusters apparently linked to common viral pathogens.

The donors comprised healthy bone marrow donors. CDR1 and CDR2 (germline): KGHSH, LQKENI. V lost 3 bases to trimming and J lost 8 bases; unmatched junction nucleotides: 3. The CDR3 runs 14 residues. Details on this clone: The target antigen is unknown.

V and J are TRBV18 and TRBJ2-1; TRBD1 aligns across 11 bases. The receptor was isolated from a woman between 45 and 65 years old in good health and CMV-seronegative. Material: PBMCs. The DNA for the CDR3 is TGTGCCAGCTCACCCGGACAGGGGGCAGATGAGCAGTTCTTC. The encoded protein is CASSPGQGADEQFF.